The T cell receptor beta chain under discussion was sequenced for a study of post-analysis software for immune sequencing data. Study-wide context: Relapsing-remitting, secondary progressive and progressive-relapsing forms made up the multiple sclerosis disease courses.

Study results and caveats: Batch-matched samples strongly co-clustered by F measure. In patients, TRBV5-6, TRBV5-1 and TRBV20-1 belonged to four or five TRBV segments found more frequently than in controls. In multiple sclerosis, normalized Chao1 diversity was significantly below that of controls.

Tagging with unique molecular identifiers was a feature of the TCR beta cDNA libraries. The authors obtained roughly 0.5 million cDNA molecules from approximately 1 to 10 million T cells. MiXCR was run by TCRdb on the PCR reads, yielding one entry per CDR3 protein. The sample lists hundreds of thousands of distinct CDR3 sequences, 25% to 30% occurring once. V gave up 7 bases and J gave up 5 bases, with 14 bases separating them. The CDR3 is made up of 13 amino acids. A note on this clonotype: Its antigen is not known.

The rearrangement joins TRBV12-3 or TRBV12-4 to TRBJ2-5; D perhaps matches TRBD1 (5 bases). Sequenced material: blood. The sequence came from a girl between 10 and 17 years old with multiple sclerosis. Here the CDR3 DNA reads TGTGCCAGCAAGCAAGACAGTTGGGAGACCCAGTACTTC. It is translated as CASKQDSWETQYF.